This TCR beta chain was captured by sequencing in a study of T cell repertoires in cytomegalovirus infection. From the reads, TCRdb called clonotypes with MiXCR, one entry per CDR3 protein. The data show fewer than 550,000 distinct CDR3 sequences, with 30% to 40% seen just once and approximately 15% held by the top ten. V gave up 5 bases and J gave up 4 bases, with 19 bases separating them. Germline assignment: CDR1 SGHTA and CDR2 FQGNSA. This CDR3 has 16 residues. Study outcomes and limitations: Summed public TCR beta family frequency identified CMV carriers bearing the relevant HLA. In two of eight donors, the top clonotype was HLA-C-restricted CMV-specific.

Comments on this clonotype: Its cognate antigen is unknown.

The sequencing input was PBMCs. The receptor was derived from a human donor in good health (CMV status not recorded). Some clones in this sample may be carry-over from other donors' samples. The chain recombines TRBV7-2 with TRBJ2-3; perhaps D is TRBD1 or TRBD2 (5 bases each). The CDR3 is CASSPRPPQGPDTQYF. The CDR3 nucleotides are TGTGCCAGCAGCCCCCGCCCCCCCCAGGGACCAGATACGCAGTATTTT.